The count of the clone carrying this TCR beta chain is one. Its specificity is unknown. This record comes from a study of shared clonotypes between healthy human individuals. Study results and caveats: Researchers found naive subsets generally carried larger estimated richness than memory subsets. Clonotypes that were shared across four donors made up about 5.1% of naive CD4 clonotypes.

Here immunoSEQ multiplex PCR was the method, and the copy in TCRdb shows in-frame clones only, minus some. The sample records roughly 2,500,000 clones, roughly 93% being singletons. Trimming cost V 5 bases and J 7 bases, with 17 bases left between them. The CDR3 runs to 15 residues. Germline assignment: CDR1 MDHEN and CDR2 SYDVKM. This chain joins TRBV28 and TRBJ2-2; D possibly uses TRBD1 or TRBD2 (5 bases each). Specimen: naive CD4+ T cells from PBMCs. This sample's subset: CD45RA+ positively selected. This sequence originates from a young man in good health. Some clones in this sample may be carry-over from other donors' samples. The CDR3 loop is CASSPGPVWIGELFF. CDR3 nucleotide sequence: TGTGCCAGCAGTCCGGGACCAGTATGGATCGGGGAGCTGTTTTTT.